The 5 T cell receptor beta chains in this list originate from one sample, sequenced in a study of early T cells in non-severe SARS-CoV-2 infection. TCRdb passed the 5' RACE reads through MiXCR, listing each CDR3 protein once. The sample contains roughly 80,000 distinct CDR3 sequences, around an eighth of which appear only once. Sequencing was performed on whole blood. The receptors here all came from an adult who was a healthcare worker with PCR-confirmed SARS-CoV-2 infection or an uninfected control (not recorded which).

As for this clonotype: A clone one base away is much larger, so this may be a read error. This chain links TRBV20-1 with TRBJ1-4, with D unclear. Germline CDR1 and CDR2: DFQATT and SNEGSKA (reference sequence). The CDR3 has 11 residues. In nucleotides, the CDR3 is TGCAGAGCTAGAGAACGTGAAAAACTGTTTTTT. Protein sequence: CRAREREKLFF.

V gene TRBV20-1 combines with J gene TRBJ2-1; 10 nucleotides line up with TRBD1. In germline, CDR1 is DFQATT, CDR2 SNEGSKA (reference sequence). CDR3 length: 14 amino acids. V was pared by 3 bases and J by 14 bases, with 13 bases of the junction left unmatched. Here the CDR3 reads CSARSRQGAGLKFF. CDR3 in DNA: TGCAGTGCTAGGTCTCGACAGGGGGCCGGGCTAAAGTTCTTC.

Only a few counts were recorded for this clonotype. The chain joins TRBV4-1 to TRBJ2-2, with no clear D. Trimming took off 3 bases at V and 5 bases at J, with 7 bases between the two ends. CDR1 is MGHRA and CDR2 is YSYEKL in the germline V gene. The length of the CDR3 is 13 residues. The CDR3 reads CASSHTQTGELFF. The CDR3 nucleotides read TGCGCCAGCAGCCACACTCAAACCGGGGAGCTGTTTTTT.

This clonotype was seen many times. CDR3 coding DNA: TGCGCCAGCAGTGAGCCCGGGGGAGGGCCGGCCGGGGAGCTGTTTTTT. Residues: CASSEPGGGPAGELFF. V usage is TRBV10-2 and J usage is TRBJ2-2; 7 bases line up with TRBD2. Per germline, CDR1 WSHSY and CDR2 SAAADI. V shed 2 bases and J 6 bases; nucleotides not matched to a gene: 9. The CDR3 has 16 residues.

This clonotype showed up just once. The chain couples TRBV19 to TRBJ2-4; 7 nucleotides agree with TRBD1. The V gene's germline CDR1 is LNHDA and CDR2 SQIVND (reference sequence). V lost 11 bases and J lost 5; bases outside the gene matches: 12. The CDR3 is 14 amino acids. DNA of the CDR3: TGTGCCGGTAACCCGACAGGGTACCAAAACATTCAGTACTTC. This codes for CAGNPTGYQNIQYF. The variable domain in full, completed from reference TRBV19 and TRBJ2-4, reads DGGITQSPKYLFRKEGQNVTLSCEQNLNHDAMYWYRQDPGQGLRLIYYSQIVNDFQKGDIAEGYSVSREKKESFPLTVTSAQKNPTAFYLCAGNPTGYQNIQYFGAGTRLSVL.